The rows below give T cell receptor beta chains drawn from one sample of a study of T cells in Graves' hyperthyroidism and ophthalmopathy. TCRdb ran MiXCR on the multiplex PCR reads and lists one entry per CDR3 protein. Among 330,000 or so distinct CDR3 sequences listed, less than 20% were seen once. The sequenced material came from blood. The source is a woman aged 40 to 55 with Graves' ophthalmopathy. The CDR3 runs from the conserved cysteine through the conserved F or W.

j_call v_call cdr3_aa
TRBJ1-1 TRBV28 CASSLLGRPGTEAFF
TRBJ1-1 TRBV6-5 CASSYAGRGRGEAFF
TRBJ1-5 TRBV6-1 CASTPGLNSNQPQHF
TRBJ1-1 TRBV28 CASSLPGAGSNTEAFF
TRBJ2-3 TRBV7-8 CASSLFYASEISDTQYF
TRBJ2-7 TRBV28 CASSKQETVYEQYF
TRBJ1-5 TRBV12-3/TRBV12-4 CASSPEPGRNQPQHF
TRBJ2-7 TRBV6-1 CASRGQVYEQYF
TRBJ2-6 TRBV3-1 CASSQDLASAGANVLTF
TRBJ1-5 TRBV28 CASSLLGQPQHF
TRBJ2-7 TRBV6-1 CASSLQGGYEQCF
TRBJ1-3 TRBV6-2/TRBV6-3 CARSGTGSGNTIYF
TRBJ1-2 TRBV3-1 CASSQGGISYGYTF
TRBJ1-2 TRBV12-3/TRBV12-4 CASRTDVPEFRGYIF
TRBJ1-2 TRBV20-1 CSASARGNYGYTF
TRBJ2-5 TRBV12-3/TRBV12-4 CASTLGRQETQYF
TRBJ2-5 TRBV2 CASSVEMTGLAGKTQYF
TRBJ2-3 TRBV28 CASSSGQGMDTQYF
TRBJ2-2 TRBV19 CASSRVVTSGELFF
TRBJ1-1 TRBV6-2/TRBV6-3 CASRQHRQNTEAFF
TRBJ2-7 TRBV20-1 CSASGSSYEQYF
TRBJ1-1 TRBV11-2 CASSLTAQGLNTEAFF
TRBJ1-5 TRBV6-1 CASSRIGENQPQPF
TRBJ1-1 TRBV29-1 CSVDWVPTEAFF
TRBJ2-7 TRBV10-1 CASSESSGTGEQYF
TRBJ1-1 TRBV28 CASSFRGAGTEAFF
TRBJ2-7 TRBV6-2/TRBV6-3 CASNASPINEQYF
TRBJ2-7 TRBV20-1 CSARRIAAYEQYF
TRBJ2-3 TRBV19 CASSIGRTDYTDTQYF
TRBJ1-5 TRBV6-2/TRBV6-3 CASSYGRQLNQPQHF
TRBJ1-3 TRBV6-1 CASRQGAAGNTIYF
TRBJ2-4 TRBV27 CASSLGGEGTSGEYF
TRBJ2-2 TRBV6-5 CASSVEENTGELFF
TRBJ2-2 TRBV4-1 CASSQQTWGGELFF
TRBJ2-7 TRBV7-8 CASSLAREAISYEQYF
TRBJ2-2 TRBV6-5 CASNPRASNTGELFF
TRBJ2-5 TRBV7-8 CASSLALPAGFQETQYF
TRBJ2-6 TRBV6-2/TRBV6-3 CASSSLMAGANVLTF
TRBJ2-6 TRBV27 CASSFTQGGTGANVLTF
TRBJ2-5 TRBV6-5 CASSYSGPGTGGKTQYF
- TRBV5-1 CASSTYLDTPYEQFF
TRBJ1-1 TRBV12-3/TRBV12-4 CASGKEPTEAFF